The sequence of this T cell receptor beta chain was determined in a study of regulatory T cells in long-lasting Graves disease. Broader study findings: Repertoires from persistent disease leaned toward TRBV28, TRBJ1-2 and TRBJ2-5. Graves' patients with persistent disease showed TCR diversity lower than patients newly diagnosed.

Time point of the sample: newly diagnosed GD, antithyroid drugs for less than 3 months. Following extraction of RNA from PBMCs, that RNA was used to make the TCR library. The V gene lost 4 bases and the J gene lost 5 bases, with 16 bases spanning the gap. Germline CDR1 is SGHRS and CDR2 is YFSETQ. The CDR3 sequence is 15 residues long. Researchers made TCR beta libraries by using iRepertoire HTBI primers and running Arm-PCR on CDR3 regions. TCRdb reanalysed the multiplex PCR reads using MiXCR and keeps one entry per CDR3 protein. The sample includes 360,000 or so distinct CDR3 sequences, roughly 17% of them seen just once. This clonotype was seen at least ten times. Antigen unknown. The data also belong to a second study, concerning T cells in Graves' hyperthyroidism and ophthalmopathy. That paper adds: For Graves' hyperthyroidism to be stable, ophthalmopathy could not progress within 18 months.

The chain carries TRBV5-1 and TRBJ2-1; D not certain. The clonotype originates from a woman between 18 and 30 years old with Graves disease. Sequencing used peripheral blood mononuclear cells (PBMCs), obtained at new diagnosis, from a patient treated with antithyroid drugs. This chain's CDR3 is CASSPQAGGNNEQFF. CDR3 DNA sequence: TGCGCCAGCAGCCCGCAGGCCGGTGGGAACAATGAGCAGTTCTTC. Drawing the rest from reference TRBV5-1 and TRBJ2-1, the complete variable domain is KAGVTQTPRYLIKTRGQQVTLSCSPISGHRSVSWYQQTPGQGLQFLFEYFSETQRNKGNFPGRFSGRQFSNSRSEMNVSTLELGDSALYLCASSPQAGGNNEQFFGPGTRLTVL.